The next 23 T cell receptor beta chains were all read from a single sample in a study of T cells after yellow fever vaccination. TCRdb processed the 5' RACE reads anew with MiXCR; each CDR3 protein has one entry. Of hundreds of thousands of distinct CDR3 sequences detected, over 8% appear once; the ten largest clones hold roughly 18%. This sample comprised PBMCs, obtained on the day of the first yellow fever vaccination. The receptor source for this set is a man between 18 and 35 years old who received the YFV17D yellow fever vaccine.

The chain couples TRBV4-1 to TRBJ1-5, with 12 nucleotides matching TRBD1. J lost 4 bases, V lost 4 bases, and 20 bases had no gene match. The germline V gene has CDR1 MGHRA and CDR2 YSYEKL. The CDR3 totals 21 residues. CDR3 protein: CASSRHLTGTGGTGGNQPQHF. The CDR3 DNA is TGCGCCAGCAGCCGCCACCTTACCGGGACAGGGGGCACCGGGGGTAATCAGCCCCAGCATTTT.

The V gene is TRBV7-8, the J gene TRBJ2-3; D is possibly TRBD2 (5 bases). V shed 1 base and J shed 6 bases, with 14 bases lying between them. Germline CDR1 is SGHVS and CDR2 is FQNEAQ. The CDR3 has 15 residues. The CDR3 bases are TGTGCCAGCAGCTTAGAAGCGGTGGCCTGGGATACGCAGTATTTT. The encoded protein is CASSLEAVAWDTQYF.

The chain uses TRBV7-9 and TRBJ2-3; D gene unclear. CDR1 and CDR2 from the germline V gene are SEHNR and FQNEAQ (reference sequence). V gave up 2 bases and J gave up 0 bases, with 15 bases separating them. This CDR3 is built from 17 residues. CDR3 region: CASSLRELGWSTDTQYF. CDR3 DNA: TGTGCCAGCAGCTTAAGGGAACTGGGATGGAGCACAGATACGCAGTATTTT.

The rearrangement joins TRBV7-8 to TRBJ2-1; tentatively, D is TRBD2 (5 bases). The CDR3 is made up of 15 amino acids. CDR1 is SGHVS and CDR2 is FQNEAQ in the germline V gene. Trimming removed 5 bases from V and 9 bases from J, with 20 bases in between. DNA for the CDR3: TGTGCCAGCAGCCCGAGGACTCTTGCGAGTGTTGAGCAGTTCTTC. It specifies CASSPRTLASVEQFF. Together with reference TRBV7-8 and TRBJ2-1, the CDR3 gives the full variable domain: GAGVSQSPRYKVAKRGQDVALRCDPISGHVSLFWYQQALGQGPEFLTYFQNEAQLDKSGLPSDRFFAERPEGSVSTLKIQRTQQEDSAVYLCASSPRTLASVEQFFGPGTRLTVL.

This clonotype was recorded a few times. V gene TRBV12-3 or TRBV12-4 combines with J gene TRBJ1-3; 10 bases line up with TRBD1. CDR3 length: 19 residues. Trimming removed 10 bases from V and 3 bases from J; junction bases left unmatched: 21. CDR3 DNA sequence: TGTGCCACACAACCCCCCGCGGGGACAGGGGCTGATGGTGGAAACACCATATATTTT. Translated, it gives CATQPPAGTGADGGNTIYF.

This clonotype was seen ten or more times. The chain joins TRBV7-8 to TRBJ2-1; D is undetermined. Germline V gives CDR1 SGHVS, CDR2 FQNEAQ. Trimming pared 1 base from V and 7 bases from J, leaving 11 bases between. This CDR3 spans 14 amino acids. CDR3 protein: CASSLVASQNEQFF. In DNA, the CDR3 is TGTGCCAGCAGCTTAGTGGCCTCGCAGAATGAGCAGTTCTTC.

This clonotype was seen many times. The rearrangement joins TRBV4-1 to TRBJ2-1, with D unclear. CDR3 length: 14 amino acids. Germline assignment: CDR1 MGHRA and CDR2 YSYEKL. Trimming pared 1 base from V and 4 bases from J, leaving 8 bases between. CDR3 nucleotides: TGCGCCAGCAGCCAAGGGTTCTCGTACAATGAGCAGTTCTTC. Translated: CASSQGFSYNEQFF.

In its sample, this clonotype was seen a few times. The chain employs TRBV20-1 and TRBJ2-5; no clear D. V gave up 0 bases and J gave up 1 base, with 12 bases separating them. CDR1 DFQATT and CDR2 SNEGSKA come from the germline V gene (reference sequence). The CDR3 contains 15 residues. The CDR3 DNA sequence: TGCAGTGCTAGAGAAGCCACAAGGTTCCAAGAGACCCAGTACTTC. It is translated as CSAREATRFQETQYF.

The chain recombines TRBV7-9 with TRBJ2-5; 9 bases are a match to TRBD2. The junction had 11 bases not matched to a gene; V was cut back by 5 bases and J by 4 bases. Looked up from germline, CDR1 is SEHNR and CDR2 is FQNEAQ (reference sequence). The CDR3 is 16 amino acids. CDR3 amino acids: CASSRPGTSRAETQYF. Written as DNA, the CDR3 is TGTGCCAGCAGCCGCCCCGGGACTAGCCGGGCAGAGACCCAGTACTTC.

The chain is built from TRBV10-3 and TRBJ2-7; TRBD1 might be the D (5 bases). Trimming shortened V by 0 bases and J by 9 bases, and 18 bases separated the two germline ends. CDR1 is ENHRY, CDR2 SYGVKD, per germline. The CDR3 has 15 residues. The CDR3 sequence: CAISESWEGAARQYF. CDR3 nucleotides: TGTGCCATCAGTGAGTCATGGGAAGGGGCAGCTCGGCAGTACTTC.

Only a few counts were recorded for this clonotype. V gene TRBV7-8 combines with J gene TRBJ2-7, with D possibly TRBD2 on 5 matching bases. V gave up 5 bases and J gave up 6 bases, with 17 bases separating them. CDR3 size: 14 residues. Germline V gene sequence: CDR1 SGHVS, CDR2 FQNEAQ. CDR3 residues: CASSEPGLGREQYV. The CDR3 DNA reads TGTGCCAGCAGCGAACCGGGGTTAGGTCGCGAGCAGTACGTC.

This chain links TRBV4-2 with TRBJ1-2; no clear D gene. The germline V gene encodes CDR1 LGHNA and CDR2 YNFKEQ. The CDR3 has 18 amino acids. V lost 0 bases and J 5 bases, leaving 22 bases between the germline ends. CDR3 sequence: CASSQESGGRRAVYGYTF. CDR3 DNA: TGTGCCAGCAGCCAAGAATCGGGAGGTCGGAGGGCCGTTTATGGCTACACCTTC.

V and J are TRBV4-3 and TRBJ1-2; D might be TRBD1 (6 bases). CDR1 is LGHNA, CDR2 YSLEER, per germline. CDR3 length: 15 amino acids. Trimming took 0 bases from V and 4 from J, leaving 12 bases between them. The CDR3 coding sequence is TGCGCCAGCAGCCAAGATCGCAGGGGCTCCTATGGCTACACCTTC. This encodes CASSQDRRGSYGYTF.

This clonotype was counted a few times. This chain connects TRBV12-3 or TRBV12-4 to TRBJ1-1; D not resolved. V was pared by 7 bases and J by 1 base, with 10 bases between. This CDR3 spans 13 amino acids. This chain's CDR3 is CASTSPRNTEAFF. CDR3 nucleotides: TGTGCCAGCACCTCCCCGCGGAACACTGAAGCTTTCTTT.

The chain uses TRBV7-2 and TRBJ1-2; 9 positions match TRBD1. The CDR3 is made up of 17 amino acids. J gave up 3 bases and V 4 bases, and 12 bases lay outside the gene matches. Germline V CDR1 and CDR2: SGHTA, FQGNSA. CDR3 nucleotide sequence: TGTGCCAGCAGCTCCACAGGGGGCGCCGGGGGACACTATGGCTACACCTTC. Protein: CASSSTGGAGGHYGYTF. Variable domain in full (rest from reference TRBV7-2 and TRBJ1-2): GAGVSQSPSNKVTEKGKDVELRCDPISGHTALYWYRQSLGQGLEFLIYFQGNSAPDKSGLPSDRFSAERTGGSVSTLTIQRTQQEDSAVYLCASSSTGGAGGHYGYTFGSGTRLTVV.

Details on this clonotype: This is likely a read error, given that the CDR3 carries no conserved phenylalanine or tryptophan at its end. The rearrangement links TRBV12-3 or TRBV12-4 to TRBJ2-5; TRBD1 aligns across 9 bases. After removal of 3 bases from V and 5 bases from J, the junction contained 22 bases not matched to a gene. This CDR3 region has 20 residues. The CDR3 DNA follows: TGTGCCAGCAGTTTCTGGACAGGGGAGGGGGCATACTATAGCGCGGAGACCCAGTACTCC. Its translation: CASSFWTGEGAYYSAETQYS.

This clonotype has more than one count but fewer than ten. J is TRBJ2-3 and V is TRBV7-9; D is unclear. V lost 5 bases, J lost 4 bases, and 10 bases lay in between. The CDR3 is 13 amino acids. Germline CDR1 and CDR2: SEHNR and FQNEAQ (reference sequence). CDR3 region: CASSATVADTQYF. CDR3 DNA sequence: TGTGCCAGCAGCGCGACCGTGGCAGATACGCAGTATTTT.

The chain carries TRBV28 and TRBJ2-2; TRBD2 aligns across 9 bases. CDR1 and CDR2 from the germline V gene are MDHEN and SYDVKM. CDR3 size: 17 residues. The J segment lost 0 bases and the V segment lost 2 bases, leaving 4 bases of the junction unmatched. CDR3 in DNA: TGTGCCAGCAGTTTACTAGCGGGGTTCGCGAACACCGGGGAGCTGTTTTTT. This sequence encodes CASSLLAGFANTGELFF.

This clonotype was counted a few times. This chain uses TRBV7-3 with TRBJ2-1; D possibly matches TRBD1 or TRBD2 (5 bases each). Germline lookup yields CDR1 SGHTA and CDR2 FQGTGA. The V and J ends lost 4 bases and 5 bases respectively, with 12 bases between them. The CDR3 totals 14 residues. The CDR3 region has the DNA TGTGCCAGCAGCTCATACGGGGCAGACAATGAGCAGTTCTTC. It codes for CASSSYGADNEQFF.

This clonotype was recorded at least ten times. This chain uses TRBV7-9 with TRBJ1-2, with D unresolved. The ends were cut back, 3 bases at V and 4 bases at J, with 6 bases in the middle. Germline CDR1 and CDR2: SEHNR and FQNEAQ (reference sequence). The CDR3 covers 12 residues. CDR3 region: CASSLGPYGYTF. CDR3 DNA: TGTGCCAGCAGCTTGGGCCCCTATGGCTACACCTTC.

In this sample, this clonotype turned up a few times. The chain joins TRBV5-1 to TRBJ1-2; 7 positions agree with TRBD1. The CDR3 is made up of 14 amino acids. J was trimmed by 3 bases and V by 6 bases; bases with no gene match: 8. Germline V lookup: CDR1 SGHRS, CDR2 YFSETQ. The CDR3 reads CASTRTGAHYGYTF. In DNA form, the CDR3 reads TGCGCCAGCACTCGGACAGGCGCCCACTATGGCTACACCTTC.

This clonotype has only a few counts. CDR3 protein: CASSLGLTADTQYF. CDR3 bases: TGTGCCAGCAGCTTGGGACTCACAGCCGATACGCAGTATTTT. This chain connects TRBV5-4 to TRBJ2-3; D ambiguous. Trimming left V 0 bases short and J 6 bases short, with 11 bases between. The germline CDR1 and CDR2 sequences are SGHNT and YYREEE (reference sequence). The CDR3 consists of 14 residues.

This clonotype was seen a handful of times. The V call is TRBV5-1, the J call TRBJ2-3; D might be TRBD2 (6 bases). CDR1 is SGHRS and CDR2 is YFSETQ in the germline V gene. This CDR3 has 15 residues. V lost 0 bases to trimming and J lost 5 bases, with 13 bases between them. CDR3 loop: CASSLVAGSGDTQYF. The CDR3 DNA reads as TGCGCCAGCAGCTTGGTGGCGGGGTCGGGAGATACGCAGTATTTT.